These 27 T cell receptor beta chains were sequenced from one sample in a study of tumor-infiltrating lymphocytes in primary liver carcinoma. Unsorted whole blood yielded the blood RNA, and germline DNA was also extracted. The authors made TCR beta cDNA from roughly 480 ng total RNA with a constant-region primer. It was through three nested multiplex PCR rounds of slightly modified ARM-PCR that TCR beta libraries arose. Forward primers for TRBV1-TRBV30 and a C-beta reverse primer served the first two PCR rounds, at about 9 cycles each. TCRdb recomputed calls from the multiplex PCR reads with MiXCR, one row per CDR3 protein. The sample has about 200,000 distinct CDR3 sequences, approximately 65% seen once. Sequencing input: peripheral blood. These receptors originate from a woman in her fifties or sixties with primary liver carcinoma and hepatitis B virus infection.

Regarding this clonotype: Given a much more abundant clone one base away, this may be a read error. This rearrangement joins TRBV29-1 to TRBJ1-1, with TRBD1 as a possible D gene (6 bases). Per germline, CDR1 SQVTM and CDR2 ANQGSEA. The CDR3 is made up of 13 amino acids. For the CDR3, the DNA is TGCAACGTTGAATTACAGGGGAACACTGAAGCTTTCTTT. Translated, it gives CNVELQGNTEAFF.

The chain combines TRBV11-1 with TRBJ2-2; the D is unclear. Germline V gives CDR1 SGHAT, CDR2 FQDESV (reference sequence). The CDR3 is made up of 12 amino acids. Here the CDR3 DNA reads TGTACAAGCAGCCCACTACCAGGGGAGCTGTTTTTT. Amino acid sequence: CTSSPLPGELFF.

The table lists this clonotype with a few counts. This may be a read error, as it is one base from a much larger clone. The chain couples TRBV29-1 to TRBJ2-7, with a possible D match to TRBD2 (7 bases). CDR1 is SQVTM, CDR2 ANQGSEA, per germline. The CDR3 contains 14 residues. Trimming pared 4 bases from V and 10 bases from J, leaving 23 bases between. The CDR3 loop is CSVAVGGGSSDQYF. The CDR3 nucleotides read TGCAGCGTTGCGGTGGGAGGGGGGTCTTCGGACCAGTACTTC.

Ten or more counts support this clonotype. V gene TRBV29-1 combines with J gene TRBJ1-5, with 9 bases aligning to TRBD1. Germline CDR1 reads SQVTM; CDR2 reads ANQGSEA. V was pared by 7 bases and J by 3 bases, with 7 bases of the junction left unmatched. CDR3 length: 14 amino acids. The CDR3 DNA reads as TGCAGCGCGATGGGACAGGGCGTCAATCAGCCCCAGCATTTT. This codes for CSAMGQGVNQPQHF.

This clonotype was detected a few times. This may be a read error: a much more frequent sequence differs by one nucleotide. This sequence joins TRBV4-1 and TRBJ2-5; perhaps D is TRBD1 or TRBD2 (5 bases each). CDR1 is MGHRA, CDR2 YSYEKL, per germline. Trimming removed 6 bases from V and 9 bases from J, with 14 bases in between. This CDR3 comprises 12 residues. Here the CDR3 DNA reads TGCGCCAGCAGTCGTATACGGGGCCCCCAGTACTTC. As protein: CASSRIRGPQYF.

The CDR3 DNA is TGTGCCAGCACCCCAAGGGGGGGGGGCAGTGAGCAGTTCTTC. This sequence encodes CASTPRGGGSEQFF. This rearrangement joins TRBV6-2 or TRBV6-3 to TRBJ2-1; a possible D gene is TRBD2 (7 bases). V dropped 7 bases and J dropped 9 bases, with 19 bases sitting between them. The CDR3 has 14 amino acids. Germline loops: CDR1 MNHEY, CDR2 SVGEGT.

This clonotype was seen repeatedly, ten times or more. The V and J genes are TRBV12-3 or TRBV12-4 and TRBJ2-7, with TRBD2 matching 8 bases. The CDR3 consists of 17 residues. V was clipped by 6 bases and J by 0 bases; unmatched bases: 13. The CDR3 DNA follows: TGTGCCAGCAGCTTGTCTACCACAGGACTAGCCTCCTACGAGCAGTACTTC. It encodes CASSLSTTGLASYEQYF.

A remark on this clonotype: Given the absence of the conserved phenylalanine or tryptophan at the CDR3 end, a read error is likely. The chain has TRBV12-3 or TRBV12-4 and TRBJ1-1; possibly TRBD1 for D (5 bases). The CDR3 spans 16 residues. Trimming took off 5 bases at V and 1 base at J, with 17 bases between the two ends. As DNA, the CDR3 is TGTGCCAGCAGTCCCGTCCCGGACACTAAGAACACTGAAGCTTTCTTA. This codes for CASSPVPDTKNTEAFL.

CDR3 protein: CACNLAEETQYF. CDR3 coding DNA: TGTGCCTGCAACTTAGCAGAAGAGACCCAGTACTTC. V gene TRBV11-2 combines with J gene TRBJ2-5, with no clear D. Germline CDR1 is SGHAT and CDR2 is FQNNGV. The CDR3 consists of 12 residues. V lost 11 bases, J lost 3 bases, and 13 bases lay in between.

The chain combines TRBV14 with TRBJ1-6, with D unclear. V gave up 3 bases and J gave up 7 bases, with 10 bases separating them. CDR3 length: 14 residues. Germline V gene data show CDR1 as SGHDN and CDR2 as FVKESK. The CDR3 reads CASSHSRENSPLHF. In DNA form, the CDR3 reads TGTGCCAGCAGCCACTCAAGGGAAAATTCACCCCTCCACTTT.

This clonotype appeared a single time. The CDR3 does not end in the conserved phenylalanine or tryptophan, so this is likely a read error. The CDR3 DNA sequence: TGTGCCAGTAACCAAGCCACTAGCGGGAGCTATAGGCAGTTCCTC. Protein product: CASNQATSGSYRQFL. The chain joins TRBV14 to TRBJ2-1; 11 positions match TRBD2. There are 15 residues in the CDR3. CDR1 and CDR2 from the germline V gene are SGHDN and FVKESK. With V trimmed by 9 bases and J by 12 bases, 16 bases remained unmatched.

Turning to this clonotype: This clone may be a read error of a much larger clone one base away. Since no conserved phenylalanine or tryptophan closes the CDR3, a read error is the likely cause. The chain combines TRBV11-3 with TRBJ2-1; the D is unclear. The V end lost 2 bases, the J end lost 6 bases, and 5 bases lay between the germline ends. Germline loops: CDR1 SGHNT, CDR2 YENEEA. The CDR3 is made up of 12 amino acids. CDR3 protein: CASSLNANEQFL. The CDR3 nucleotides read TGTGCCAGCAGCTTAAATGCCAATGAGCAGTTCTTA.

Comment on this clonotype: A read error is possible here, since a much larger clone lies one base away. The CDR3 here is CASGPDWGRRYGYTF. CDR3 DNA: TGTGCCAGCGGTCCTGACTGGGGGCGGAGATATGGCTACACCTTC. This chain joins TRBV12-3 or TRBV12-4 and TRBJ1-2, with D maybe TRBD1 (6 bases). V lost 8 bases, J lost 5 bases, and 21 bases lay in between. The CDR3 has 15 amino acids.

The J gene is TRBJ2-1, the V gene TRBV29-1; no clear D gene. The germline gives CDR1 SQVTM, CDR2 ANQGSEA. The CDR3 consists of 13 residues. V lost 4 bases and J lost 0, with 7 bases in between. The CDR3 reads CSVGESSYNEQFF. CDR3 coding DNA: TGCAGCGTTGGGGAAAGCTCCTACAATGAGCAGTTCTTC.

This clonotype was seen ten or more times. DNA of the CDR3: TGTGCCAGCAGTGATCCCTTTCGTGGCTACACCTTC. Translating it yields CASSDPFRGYTF. V usage is TRBV6-1 and J usage is TRBJ1-2; D is unclear. There are 12 residues in the CDR3. Trimming cost V 3 bases and J 7 bases, with 9 bases left between them. Germline V gives CDR1 MNHNS, CDR2 SASEGT.

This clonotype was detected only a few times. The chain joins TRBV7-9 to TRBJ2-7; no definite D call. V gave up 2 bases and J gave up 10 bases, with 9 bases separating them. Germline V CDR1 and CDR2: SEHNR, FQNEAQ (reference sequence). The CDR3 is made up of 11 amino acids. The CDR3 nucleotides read TGTGCCAGCAGCTTAAACAGATTACAGTACTTC. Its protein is CASSLNRLQYF.

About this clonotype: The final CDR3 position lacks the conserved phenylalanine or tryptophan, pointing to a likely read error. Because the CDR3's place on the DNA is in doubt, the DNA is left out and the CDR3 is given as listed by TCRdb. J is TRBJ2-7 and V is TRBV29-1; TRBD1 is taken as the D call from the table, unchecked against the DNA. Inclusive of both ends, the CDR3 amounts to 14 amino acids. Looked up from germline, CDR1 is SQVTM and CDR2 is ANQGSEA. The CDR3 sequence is CSVDSTGGPYEQCS.

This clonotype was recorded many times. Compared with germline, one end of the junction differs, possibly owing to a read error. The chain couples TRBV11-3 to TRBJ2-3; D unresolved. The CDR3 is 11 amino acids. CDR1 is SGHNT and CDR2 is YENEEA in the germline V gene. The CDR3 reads CASSLERTPYF. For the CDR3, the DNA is TGTGCCAGCAGCTTAGAACGGACGCCGTATTTT.

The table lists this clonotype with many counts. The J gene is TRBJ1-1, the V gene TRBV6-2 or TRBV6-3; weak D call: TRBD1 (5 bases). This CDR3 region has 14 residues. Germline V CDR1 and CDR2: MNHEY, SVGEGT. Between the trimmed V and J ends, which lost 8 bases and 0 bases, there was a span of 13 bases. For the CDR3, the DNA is TGTGCCAGCCGCGGGGGGGTCATGAACACTGAAGCTTTCTTT. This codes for CASRGGVMNTEAFF.

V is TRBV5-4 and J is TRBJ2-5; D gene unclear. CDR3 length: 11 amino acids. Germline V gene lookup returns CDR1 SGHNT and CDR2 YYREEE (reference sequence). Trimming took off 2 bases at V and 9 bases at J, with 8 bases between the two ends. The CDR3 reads CASSLRSPQYF. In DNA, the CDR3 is TGTGCCAGCAGCTTAAGGAGTCCCCAGTACTTC.

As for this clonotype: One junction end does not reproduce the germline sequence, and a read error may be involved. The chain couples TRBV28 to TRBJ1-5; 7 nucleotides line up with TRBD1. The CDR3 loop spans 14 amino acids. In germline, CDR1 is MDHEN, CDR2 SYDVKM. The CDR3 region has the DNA TGTGCCAGCAGCCTCGGACAGGTCAATCAGCCCAAGCATTTT. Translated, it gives CASSLGQVNQPKHF.

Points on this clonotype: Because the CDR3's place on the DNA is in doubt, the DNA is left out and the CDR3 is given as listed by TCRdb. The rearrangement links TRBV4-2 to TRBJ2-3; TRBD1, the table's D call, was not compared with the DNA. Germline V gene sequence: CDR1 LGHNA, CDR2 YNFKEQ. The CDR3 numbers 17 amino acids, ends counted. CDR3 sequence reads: CASSQVGPGTSTDTRYF.

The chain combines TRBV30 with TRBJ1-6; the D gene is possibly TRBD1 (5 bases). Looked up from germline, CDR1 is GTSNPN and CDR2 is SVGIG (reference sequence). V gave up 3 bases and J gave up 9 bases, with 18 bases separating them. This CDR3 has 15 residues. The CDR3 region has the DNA TGTGCCTGGAGCGCGTCGGGGGATTTTTTTTCACCCCTCCACTTT. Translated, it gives CAWSASGDFFSPLHF.

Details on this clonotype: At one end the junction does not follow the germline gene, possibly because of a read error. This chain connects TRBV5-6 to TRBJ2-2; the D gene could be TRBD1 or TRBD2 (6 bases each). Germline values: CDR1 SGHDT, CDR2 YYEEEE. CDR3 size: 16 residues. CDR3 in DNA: TGTGCCAACAGCGCAGACAGGAGAAAGCGGGCCGGGGAGCTGTTTTTT. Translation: CANSADRRKRAGELFF. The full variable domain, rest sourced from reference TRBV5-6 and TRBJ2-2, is DAGVTQSPTHLIKTRGQQVTLRCSPKSGHDTVSWYQQALGQGPQFIFQYYEEEERQRGNFPDRFSGHQFPNYSSELNVNALLLGDSALYLCANSADRRKRAGELFFGEGSRLTVL.

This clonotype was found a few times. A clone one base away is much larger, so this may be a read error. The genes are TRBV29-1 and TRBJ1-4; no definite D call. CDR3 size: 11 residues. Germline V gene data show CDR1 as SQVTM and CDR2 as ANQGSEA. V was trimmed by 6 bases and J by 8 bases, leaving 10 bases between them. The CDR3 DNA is TGCAGCGTCGACCACGGGGAAAAACTGTTTTTT. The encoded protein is CSVDHGEKLFF.

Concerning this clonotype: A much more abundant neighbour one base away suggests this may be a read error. The CDR3: CASSAPGPSDQPQHF. DNA for the CDR3: TGTGCCAGCAGTGCCCCCGGACCGTCTGACCAGCCCCAGCATTTT. V is TRBV6-1 and J is TRBJ1-5; D is unresolved. The length of the CDR3 is 15 residues. Per the germline V gene, CDR1 is MNHNS and CDR2 is SASEGT. With 4 bases removed from V and 7 bases from J, the gap between germline ends came to 17 bases.

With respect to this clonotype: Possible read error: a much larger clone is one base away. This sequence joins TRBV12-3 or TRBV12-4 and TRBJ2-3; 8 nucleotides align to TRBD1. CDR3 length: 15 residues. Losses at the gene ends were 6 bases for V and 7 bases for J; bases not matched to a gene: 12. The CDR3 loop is CASSPWQGATYTQYF. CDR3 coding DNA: TGTGCCAGCAGCCCCTGGCAGGGGGCAACATATACGCAGTATTTT.